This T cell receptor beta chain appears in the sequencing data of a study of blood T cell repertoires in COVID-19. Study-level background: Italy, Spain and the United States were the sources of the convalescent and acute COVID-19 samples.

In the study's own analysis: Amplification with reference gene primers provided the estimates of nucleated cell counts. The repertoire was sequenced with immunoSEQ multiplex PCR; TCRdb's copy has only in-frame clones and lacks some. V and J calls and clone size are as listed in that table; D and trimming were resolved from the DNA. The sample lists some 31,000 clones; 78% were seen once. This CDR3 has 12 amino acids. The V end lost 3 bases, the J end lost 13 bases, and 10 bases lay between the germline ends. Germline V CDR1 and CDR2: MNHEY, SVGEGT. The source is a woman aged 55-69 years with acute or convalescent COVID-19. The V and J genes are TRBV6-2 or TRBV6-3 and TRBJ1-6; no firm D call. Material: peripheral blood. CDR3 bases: TGTGCCAGCAGTTATATCGGTTCCCCCCTCCACTTT. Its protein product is CASSYIGSPLHF.